The 26 T cell receptor beta chains given below trace back to one sample, sequenced in a study of T cells in tuberculosis. Data came from immunoSEQ multiplex PCR; TCRdb stores just in-frame clones and leaves some out. The sample comprises over 40,000 clones, 95% of which are singletons, and approximately 3.8% rests with the top ten. The sequenced material came from PBMCs. These receptor sequences come from a donor between 10 and 35 years old with latent tuberculosis or without tuberculosis infection.

The chain uses TRBV6-5 and TRBJ2-7, with a tentative D call TRBD2 (7 bases). The germline V and J ends were trimmed by 0 bases and 6 bases, with 15 bases remaining between them. The CDR3 length is 15 residues. The germline CDR1 and CDR2 sequences are MNHEY and SVGAGI. CDR3 in amino acids: CASSYSTGGPFEQYF. CDR3 DNA sequence: TGTGCCAGCAGTTACTCTACGGGGGGCCCTTTCGAGCAGTACTTC.

The chain uses TRBV28 and TRBJ2-3; a weak D match, TRBD1 (5 bases). The V end was cut by 7 bases, the J end by 2 bases, with 13 bases between. CDR1 and CDR2 from the germline V gene are MDHEN and SYDVKM. CDR3 length equals 14 residues. CDR3 in DNA: TGTGCCAGCAAAGGGGCCTTCCCCACAGATACGCAGTATTTT. Its protein is CASKGAFPTDTQYF.

This chain connects TRBV5-6 to TRBJ1-5; 8 nucleotides line up with TRBD1. Trimming removed 0 bases from V and 2 bases from J; junction bases left unmatched: 7. The length of the CDR3 is 17 residues. Germline CDR1 SGHDT, CDR2 YYEEEE. In DNA, the CDR3 is TGTGCCAGCAGCTTGGGTTTCACAGGGGGTGGCAATCAGCCCCAGCATTTT. Encoded protein: CASSLGFTGGGNQPQHF.

The V and J genes are TRBV5-1 and TRBJ2-6, with D possibly matching TRBD2 (6 bases). Trimming stripped 2 bases from V and 4 bases from J, with 13 bases between. The germline V gene has CDR1 SGHRS and CDR2 YFSETQ. This CDR3 region has 16 residues. The CDR3 nucleotides are TGCGCCAGCAGCTTTGGAGGGGCGGCCGGGGCCAACGTCCTGACTTTC. This gives the protein CASSFGGAAGANVLTF.

CDR3 in amino acids: CASSRPQGGSYGYTF. The CDR3 DNA reads as TGTGCCAGCAGCCGACCACAGGGGGGCAGCTATGGCTACACCTTC. This chain joins TRBV5-5 and TRBJ1-2; 8 bases fit TRBD1. CDR1 is SGHKS and CDR2 is YYEKEE in the germline V gene (reference sequence). This CDR3 has 15 amino acids. V lost 4 bases to trimming and J lost 4 bases; unmatched junction nucleotides: 9.

The chain joins TRBV28 to TRBJ1-5; tentatively, D is TRBD1 (5 bases). Trimming took off 3 bases at V and 3 bases at J, with 9 bases between the two ends. The germline V gene has CDR1 MDHEN and CDR2 SYDVKM. CDR3 length: 14 residues. In DNA form, the CDR3 reads TGTGCCAGCAGTTTCGGGACTGTCAATCAGCCCCAGCATTTT. Amino acids: CASSFGTVNQPQHF.

The rearrangement uses TRBV5-1 and TRBJ2-4, with a possible D match to TRBD1 (5 bases). V was trimmed by 8 bases and J by 8 bases, leaving 20 bases between them. This CDR3 spans 14 amino acids. Germline V gene sequence: CDR1 SGHRS, CDR2 YFSETQ. CDR3 DNA sequence: TGCGCCAGTTCCCTCTCCGGGCAGGGCCACATTCAGTACTTC. As protein: CASSLSGQGHIQYF.

This chain links TRBV5-1 with TRBJ2-2, with D unclear. There are 14 residues in the CDR3. The germline gives CDR1 SGHRS, CDR2 YFSETQ. The V end lost 0 bases, the J end lost 5 bases, and 8 bases lay between the germline ends. The CDR3 sequence is CASSLEQKTGELFF. As DNA, the CDR3 is TGCGCCAGCAGCTTGGAACAGAAGACCGGGGAGCTGTTTTTT.

The chain employs TRBV7-9 and TRBJ2-5; 11 nucleotides agree with TRBD1. The CDR3 has 15 residues. CDR1 SEHNR and CDR2 FQNEAQ come from the germline V gene (reference sequence). V was pared by 4 bases and J by 5 bases, with 6 bases of the junction left unmatched. CDR3 sequence: CASSSGQGAGETQYF. CDR3 DNA: TGTGCCAGCAGCTCCGGACAGGGGGCGGGGGAGACCCAGTACTTC. The full variable domain, completed using reference TRBV7-9 and TRBJ2-5, is DTGVSQNPRHKITKRGQNVTFRCDPISEHNRLYWYRQTLGQGPEFLTYFQNEAQLEKSRLLSDRFSAERPKGSFSTLEIQRTEQGDSAMYLCASSSGQGAGETQYFGPGTRLLVL.

The CDR3: CASSLRDRGNSPLHF. In DNA form, the CDR3 reads TGTGCCAGCAGTTTAAGGGACAGGGGTAATTCACCCCTCCACTTT. This chain links TRBV28 with TRBJ1-6; TRBD1 aligns across 10 bases. Germline CDR1 MDHEN, CDR2 SYDVKM. With 2 bases clipped from V and 6 bases from J, the junction kept 1 base outside the gene matches. This CDR3 is built from 15 residues.

This chain uses TRBV7-2 with TRBJ1-1; perhaps TRBD1 as D (5 bases). Germline CDR1 SGHTA, CDR2 FQGNSA. This CDR3 region has 14 residues. V was clipped by 2 bases and J by 9 bases, with 16 bases between them. The CDR3 DNA is TGTGCCAGCAGCTTACAGGGAAGCGCTCCCAAAGCTTTCTTT. Its protein is CASSLQGSAPKAFF.

The chain combines TRBV28 with TRBJ2-1, with a possible D match to TRBD2 (5 bases). V was shortened by 3 bases and J by 10 bases, with 13 bases between the two germline ends. Germline V gene lookup returns CDR1 MDHEN and CDR2 SYDVKM. This CDR3 is 13 amino acids long. CDR3 in amino acids: CASSFGLAAEQFF. The CDR3 coding sequence is TGTGCCAGCAGTTTCGGACTGGCGGCGGAGCAGTTCTTC. Full variable domain (rest looked up from reference TRBV28 and TRBJ2-1): DVKVTQSSRYLVKRTGEKVFLECVQDMDHENMFWYRQDPGLGLRLIYFSYDVKMKEKGDIPEGYSVSREKKERFSLILESASTNQTSMYLCASSFGLAAEQFFGPGTRLTVL.

The chain couples TRBV2 to TRBJ2-7, with TRBD1 matching 10 bases. J was trimmed by 4 bases and V by 10 bases; bases with no gene match: 16. The CDR3 covers 16 residues. Germline V gene lookup returns CDR1 SNHLY and CDR2 FYNNEI. This chain's CDR3 is CATNRDRGRTLYEQYF. As DNA, the CDR3 is TGTGCCACGAACCGGGACAGGGGTCGTACACTATACGAGCAGTACTTC.

The chain employs TRBV11-2 and TRBJ1-2; no reliable D call. Germline CDR1 reads SGHAT; CDR2 reads FQNNGV. The V end lost 3 bases, the J end lost 0 bases, and 8 bases lay between the germline ends. This CDR3 has 14 amino acids. This CDR3 is CASSFSSANYGYTF. Here the CDR3 DNA reads TGTGCCAGCAGCTTTAGTAGTGCTAACTATGGCTACACCTTC.

Written as DNA, the CDR3 is TGTGCCAGCAGTGGTTCTGGGGCGTTCAAAGAGACCCAGTACTTC. It codes for CASSGSGAFKETQYF. This rearrangement joins TRBV2 to TRBJ2-5; possibly TRBD1 for D (5 bases). V lost 4 bases to trimming and J lost 3 bases, with 15 bases between them. Germline CDR1 is SNHLY and CDR2 is FYNNEI. The CDR3 loop spans 15 amino acids. Using reference TRBV2 and TRBJ2-5 for the parts outside the CDR3, the full variable domain is EPEVTQTPSHQVTQMGQEVILRCVPISNHLYFYWYRQILGQKVEFLVSFYNNEISEKSEIFDDQFSVERPDGSNFTLKIRSTKLEDSAMYFCASSGSGAFKETQYFGPGTRLLVL.

The chain couples TRBV7-8 to TRBJ1-4; TRBD1 aligns across 7 bases. The junction had 16 bases not matched to a gene; V was cut back by 6 bases and J by 6 bases. The CDR3 length is 17 residues. The germline V gene encodes CDR1 SGHVS and CDR2 FQNEAQ. Here the CDR3 reads CASRADRDHGPDEKLFF. CDR3 in DNA: TGTGCCAGCAGGGCTGACAGGGATCATGGTCCGGATGAAAAACTGTTTTTT. Based on the CDR3 plus reference TRBV7-8 and TRBJ1-4, the full variable domain is GAGVSQSPRYKVAKRGQDVALRCDPISGHVSLFWYQQALGQGPEFLTYFQNEAQLDKSGLPSDRFFAERPEGSVSTLKIQRTQQEDSAVYLCASRADRDHGPDEKLFFGSGTQLSVL.

The chain joins TRBV5-1 to TRBJ1-2, with D hard to call. The CDR3 is 15 amino acids. Germline V gene data show CDR1 as SGHRS and CDR2 as YFSETQ. V was pared by 0 bases and J by 6 bases, with 15 bases between. The CDR3 nucleotides read TGCGCCAGCAGCTTGGAATCCGGTGGGCAAGATGGCTACACCTTC. It encodes CASSLESGGQDGYTF.

The chain combines TRBV5-1 with TRBJ2-2; TRBD1 aligns across 7 bases. The ends lost 0 bases at V and 1 base at J; junction bases unmatched: 0. This CDR3 contains 15 residues. Germline CDR1 and CDR2: SGHRS and YFSETQ. The DNA for the CDR3 is TGCGCCAGCAGCTTGGGACAGGGGAACACCGGGGAGCTGTTTTTT. Residues: CASSLGQGNTGELFF.

The chain carries TRBV4-3 and TRBJ2-5; 11 positions match TRBD2. Germline-derived CDR1 and CDR2 are LGHNA and YSLEER. The CDR3 length is 17 residues. With 1 base clipped from V and 2 bases from J, the junction kept 6 bases outside the gene matches. This CDR3 reads CASSQALAGGLQETQYF. The CDR3 nucleotides are TGCGCCAGCAGCCAAGCGCTAGCGGGGGGATTACAAGAGACCCAGTACTTC.

In its sample, this clone was seen once. The V and J genes are TRBV7-8 and TRBJ2-5, with 9 bases aligning to TRBD1. CDR1 is SGHVS and CDR2 is FQNEAQ in the germline V gene. The CDR3 is made up of 14 amino acids. V was clipped by 1 base and J by 5 bases; unmatched bases: 2. CDR3 nucleotide sequence: TGTGCCAGCAGCTTAGGGACAGGGGTGGAGACCCAGTACTTC. Amino acid sequence: CASSLGTGVETQYF.

V and J are TRBV9 and TRBJ1-5; 8 nucleotides agree with TRBD1. The length of the CDR3 is 15 residues. Germline V gene sequence: CDR1 SGDLS, CDR2 YYNGEE. V lost 5 bases, J lost 1 base, and 5 bases stayed unmatched. The CDR3 region is CASSGGTGSNQPQHF. The CDR3 DNA follows: TGTGCCAGCAGTGGTGGGACAGGAAGCAATCAGCCCCAGCATTTT.

The chain is built from TRBV30 and TRBJ2-6, with D possibly being TRBD1 (5 bases). Germline V gene sequence: CDR1 GTSNPN, CDR2 SVGIG (reference sequence). This CDR3 has 17 amino acids. V was clipped by 0 bases and J by 0 bases, with 12 bases between them. CDR3 sequence reads: CAWSVRGMGSGANVLTF. The DNA for the CDR3 is TGTGCCTGGAGTGTAAGGGGAATGGGCTCTGGGGCCAACGTCCTGACTTTC.

The chain carries TRBV28 and TRBJ2-4; 12 bases agree with TRBD2. Germline-derived CDR1 and CDR2 are MDHEN and SYDVKM. Losses at the gene ends were 4 bases for V and 0 bases for J; bases not matched to a gene: 10. The CDR3 has 19 amino acids. CDR3 nucleotide sequence: TGTGCCAGCAGTTCCCTCCTACTAGCGGGGGGAACAGCCAAAAACATTCAGTACTTC. Its protein product is CASSSLLLAGGTAKNIQYF.

This clone was counted a single time. CDR3 nucleotide sequence: TGTGCCAGCAGTGAGAGGACAGGGCATTACGATGGCTACACCTTC. Amino acids: CASSERTGHYDGYTF. The chain joins TRBV25-1 to TRBJ1-2; 8 nucleotides align to TRBD1. Germline CDR1 is MGHDK and CDR2 is SYGVNS. V lost 3 bases to trimming and J lost 6 bases; unmatched junction nucleotides: 9. The CDR3 consists of 15 residues.

V and J are TRBV19 and TRBJ1-5; D gene unclear. This CDR3 is 14 amino acids long. The germline gives CDR1 LNHDA, CDR2 SQIVND (reference sequence). The ends were cut back, 3 bases at V and 0 bases at J, with 6 bases in the middle. CDR3 sequence: CASSIGFSNQPQHF. The CDR3 DNA sequence: TGTGCCAGTAGTATCGGGTTTAGCAATCAGCCCCAGCATTTT.

This clone is judged large (0.1 to 1%). The genes are TRBV7-2 and TRBJ2-3; maybe TRBD2 (5 bases). Per germline, CDR1 SGHTA and CDR2 FQGNSA. The CDR3 loop spans 14 amino acids. Between the trimmed V and J ends, which lost 1 base and 5 bases, there was a span of 10 bases. CDR3: CASSLGGAVDTQYF. The CDR3 region has the DNA TGTGCCAGCAGCTTAGGTGGAGCGGTAGATACGCAGTATTTT.